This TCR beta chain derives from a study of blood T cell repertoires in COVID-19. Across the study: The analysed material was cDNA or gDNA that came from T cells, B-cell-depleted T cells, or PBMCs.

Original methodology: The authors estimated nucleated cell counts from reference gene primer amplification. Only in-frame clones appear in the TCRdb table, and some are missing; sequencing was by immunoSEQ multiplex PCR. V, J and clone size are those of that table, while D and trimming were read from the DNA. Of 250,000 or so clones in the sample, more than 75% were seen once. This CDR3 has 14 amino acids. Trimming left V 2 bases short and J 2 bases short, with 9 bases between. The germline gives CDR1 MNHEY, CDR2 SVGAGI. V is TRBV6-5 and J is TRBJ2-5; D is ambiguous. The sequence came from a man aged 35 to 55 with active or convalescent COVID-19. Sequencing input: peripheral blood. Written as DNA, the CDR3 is TGTGCCAGCAGTTACGGGCTATCGCAAGAGACCCAGTACTTC. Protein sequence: CASSYGLSQETQYF.